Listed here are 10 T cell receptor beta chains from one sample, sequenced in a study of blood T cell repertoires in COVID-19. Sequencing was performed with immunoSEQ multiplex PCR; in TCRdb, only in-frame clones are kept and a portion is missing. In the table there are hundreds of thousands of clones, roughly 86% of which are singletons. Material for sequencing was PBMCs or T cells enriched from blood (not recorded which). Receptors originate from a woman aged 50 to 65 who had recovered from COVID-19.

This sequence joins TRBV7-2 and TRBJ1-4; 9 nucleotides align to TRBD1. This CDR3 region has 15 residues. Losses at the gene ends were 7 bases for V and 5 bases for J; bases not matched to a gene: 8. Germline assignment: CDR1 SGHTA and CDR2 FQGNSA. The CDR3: CASTTGTGRNEKLFF. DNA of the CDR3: TGTGCCAGCACTACCGGGACAGGGAGAAATGAAAAACTGTTTTTT. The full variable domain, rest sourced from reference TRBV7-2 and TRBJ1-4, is GAGVSQSPSNKVTEKGKDVELRCDPISGHTALYWYRQSLGQGLEFLIYFQGNSAPDKSGLPSDRFSAERTGGSVSTLTIQRTQQEDSAVYLCASTTGTGRNEKLFFGSGTQLSVL.

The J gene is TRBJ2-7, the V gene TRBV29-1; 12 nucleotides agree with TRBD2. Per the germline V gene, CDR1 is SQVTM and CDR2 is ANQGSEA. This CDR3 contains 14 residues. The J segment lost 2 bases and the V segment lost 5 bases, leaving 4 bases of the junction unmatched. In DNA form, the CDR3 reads TGCAGCGTTACTAGCGGGAGGCAAGCCTACGAGCAGTACTTC. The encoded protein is CSVTSGRQAYEQYF.

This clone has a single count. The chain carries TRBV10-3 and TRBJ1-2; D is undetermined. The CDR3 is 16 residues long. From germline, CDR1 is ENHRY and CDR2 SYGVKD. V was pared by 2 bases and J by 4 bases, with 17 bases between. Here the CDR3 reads CAISEGKTGSLYGYTF. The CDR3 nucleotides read TGTGCCATCAGTGAGGGGAAGACCGGGAGCCTCTATGGCTACACCTTC.

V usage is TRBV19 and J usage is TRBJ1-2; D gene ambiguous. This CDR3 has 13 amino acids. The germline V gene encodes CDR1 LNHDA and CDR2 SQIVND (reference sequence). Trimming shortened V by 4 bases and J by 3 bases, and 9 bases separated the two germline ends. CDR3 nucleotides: TGTGCCAGTAGTACCCAGGCTCACTATGGCTACACCTTC. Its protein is CASSTQAHYGYTF.

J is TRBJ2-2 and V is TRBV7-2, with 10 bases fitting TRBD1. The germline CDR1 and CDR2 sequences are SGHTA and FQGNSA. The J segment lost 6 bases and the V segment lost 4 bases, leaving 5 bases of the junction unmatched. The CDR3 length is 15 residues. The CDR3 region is CASSSGQGEAGELFF. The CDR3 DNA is TGTGCCAGCAGCTCAGGACAGGGGGAGGCCGGGGAGCTGTTTTTT.

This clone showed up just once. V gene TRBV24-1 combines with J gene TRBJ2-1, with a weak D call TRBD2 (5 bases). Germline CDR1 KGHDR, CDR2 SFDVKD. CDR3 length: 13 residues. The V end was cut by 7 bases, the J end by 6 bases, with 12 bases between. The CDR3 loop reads CATSAPSGNEQFF. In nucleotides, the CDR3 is TGTGCCACCAGCGCCCCCAGCGGCAATGAGCAGTTCTTC.

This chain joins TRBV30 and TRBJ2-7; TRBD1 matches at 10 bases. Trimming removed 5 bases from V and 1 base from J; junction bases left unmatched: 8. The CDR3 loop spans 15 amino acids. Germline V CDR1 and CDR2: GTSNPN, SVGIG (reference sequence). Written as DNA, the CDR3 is TGTGCCTGGCTACCACGGGGACAGGGGTCCTACGAGCAGTACTTC. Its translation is CAWLPRGQGSYEQYF.

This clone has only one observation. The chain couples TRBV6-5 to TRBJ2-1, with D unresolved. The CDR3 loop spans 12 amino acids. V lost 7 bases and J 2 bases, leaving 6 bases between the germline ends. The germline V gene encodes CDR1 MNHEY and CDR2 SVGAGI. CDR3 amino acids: CASTSTYNEQFF. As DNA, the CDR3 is TGTGCCAGCACGTCTACCTACAATGAGCAGTTCTTC.

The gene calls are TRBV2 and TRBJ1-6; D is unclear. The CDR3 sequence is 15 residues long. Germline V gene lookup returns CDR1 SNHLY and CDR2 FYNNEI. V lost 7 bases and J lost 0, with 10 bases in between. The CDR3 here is CASIDRSSYNSPLHF. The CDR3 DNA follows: TGTGCCAGCATTGACCGGAGCTCCTATAATTCACCCCTCCACTTT.

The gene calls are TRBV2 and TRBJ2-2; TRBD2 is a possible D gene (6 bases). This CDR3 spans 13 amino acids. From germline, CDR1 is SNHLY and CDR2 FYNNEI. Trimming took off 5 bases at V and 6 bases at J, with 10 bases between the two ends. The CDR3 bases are TGTGCCAGCAGTCTACTAGCTTCCGGGGAGCTGTTTTTT. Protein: CASSLLASGELFF.